Shown below are 28 T cell receptor beta chains from a single sample sequenced in a study of shared clonotypes between healthy human individuals. Profiled with immunoSEQ multiplex PCR; TCRdb holds only in-frame clones, not every one. The table records some 1.5 million clones, 95% to 99% of them present only once. Sequencing was performed on naive CD4+ T cells sorted from blood. This sample's subset: CD45RA+ positively selected. The receptors derive from a man younger than 45 in good health.

The chain links TRBV4-3 to TRBJ2-7; D is unclear. V dropped 2 bases and J dropped 0 bases, with 8 bases sitting between them. CDR3 length: 14 amino acids. Germline-derived CDR1 and CDR2 are LGHNA and YSLEER. The CDR3 DNA is TGCGCCAGCAGCCAACTTGGCAGCTCCTACGAGCAGTACTTC. Translation gives CASSQLGSSYEQYF.

V is TRBV7-9 and J is TRBJ2-7; 9 positions match TRBD1. Germline values: CDR1 SEHNR, CDR2 FQNEAQ (reference sequence). V shed 1 base, J shed 3 bases, and the junction held 10 bases outside the gene matches. There are 17 residues in the CDR3. The CDR3 here is CASSLGLRDRDLYEQYF. DNA for the CDR3: TGTGCCAGCAGCTTAGGTCTTAGGGACAGGGACCTCTACGAGCAGTACTTC.

The chain uses TRBV13 and TRBJ2-2, with 7 bases identical to TRBD2. Germline V gene data show CDR1 as PRHDT and CDR2 as FYEKMQ (reference sequence). The J segment lost 4 bases and the V segment lost 7 bases, leaving 12 bases of the junction unmatched. This CDR3 region has 16 residues. DNA of the CDR3: TGTGCCAGCACCCAGCTTCTACGGGAGGCCACCGGGGAGCTGTTTTTT. Its protein is CASTQLLREATGELFF.

V gene TRBV5-8 combines with J gene TRBJ1-5; D is perhaps TRBD1 (6 bases). The CDR3 contains 14 residues. Trimming removed 2 bases at V and 1 base at J, with 7 bases between. Germline CDR1 and CDR2: SGHTS and YDEGEE. The CDR3 region has the DNA TGTGCCAGCAGCTTTGGGACAAGCAATCAGCCCCAGCATTTT. It yields the protein CASSFGTSNQPQHF.

The rearrangement links TRBV19 to TRBJ2-7, with 9 bases that match TRBD1. The CDR3 sequence is 14 residues long. J gave up 2 bases and V 8 bases, and 7 bases lay outside the gene matches. Germline-derived CDR1 and CDR2 are LNHDA and SQIVND (reference sequence). CDR3 DNA sequence: TGTGCCAGTTCCCCACAGGGGGCGGCCTACGAGCAGTACTTC. Translated: CASSPQGAAYEQYF. Combining the CDR3 with reference TRBV19 and TRBJ2-7 gives the whole variable domain DGGITQSPKYLFRKEGQNVTLSCEQNLNHDAMYWYRQDPGQGLRLIYYSQIVNDFQKGDIAEGYSVSREKKESFPLTVTSAQKNPTAFYLCASSPQGAAYEQYFGPGTRLTVT.

J is TRBJ2-7 and V is TRBV27; no clear D gene. CDR3 size: 16 residues. Trimming shortened V by 5 bases and J by 2 bases, and 19 bases separated the two germline ends. The germline V gene encodes CDR1 MNHEY and CDR2 SMNVEV (reference sequence). The CDR3 reads CASSPSPHSGAYEQYF. In nucleotides, the CDR3 is TGTGCCAGCAGTCCTTCACCCCATTCCGGTGCCTACGAGCAGTACTTC.

The genes are TRBV27 and TRBJ2-7; D uncertain. V was clipped by 5 bases and J by 2 bases, with 19 bases between them. CDR3 size: 16 residues. Per germline, CDR1 MNHEY and CDR2 SMNVEV (reference sequence). The DNA for the CDR3 is TGTGCCAGCAGTCGCCACGGTCTAAATGGGGCCTACGAGCAGTACTTC. Protein product: CASSRHGLNGAYEQYF.

The chain has TRBV7-2 and TRBJ2-3; D might be TRBD2 (6 bases). The CDR3 covers 12 residues. The germline V gene encodes CDR1 SGHTA and CDR2 FQGNSA. V lost 8 bases to trimming and J lost 4 bases, with 10 bases between them. CDR3 sequence (DNA): TGTGCCAGCGGAGGGAGGTCAGATACGCAGTATTTT. Encoded protein: CASGGRSDTQYF.

This clone has only one observation. The genes are TRBV7-9 and TRBJ2-7; TRBD1 agrees at 7 bases. Trimming at V came to 4 bases and at J to 4 bases, leaving 7 bases not matched to a gene. The CDR3 has 14 amino acids. Germline loops: CDR1 SEHNR, CDR2 FQNEAQ (reference sequence). The CDR3 loop is CASSSYHRGYEQYF. The CDR3 nucleotides read TGTGCCAGCAGCTCTTATCACAGGGGATACGAGCAGTACTTC.

The chain uses TRBV5-1 and TRBJ2-1, with 11 nucleotides matching TRBD2. Unmatched junction bases numbered 6, after V lost 0 bases and J lost 4 bases. The CDR3 consists of 17 residues. Germline lookup yields CDR1 SGHRS and CDR2 YFSETQ. In DNA form, the CDR3 reads TGCGCCAGCAGCTTGGAGTTCCTAGCGGGAGGTTACAATGAGCAGTTCTTC. The encoded protein is CASSLEFLAGGYNEQFF.

V and J are TRBV5-4 and TRBJ2-3; TRBD1 or TRBD2 may be the D gene (5 bases each). Germline CDR1 SGHNT, CDR2 YYREEE (reference sequence). Trimming took 7 bases from V and 4 from J, leaving 19 bases between them. This CDR3 spans 15 amino acids. CDR3 nucleotide sequence: TGTGCCAGCGGGACCCTGGGGAGAGTTGCAGATACGCAGTATTTT. Its protein is CASGTLGRVADTQYF.

This chain links TRBV18 with TRBJ1-4; D remains ambiguous. Trimming removed 4 bases from V and 0 bases from J, with 12 bases in between. The CDR3 contains 16 residues. CDR1 KGHSH and CDR2 LQKENI come from the germline V gene. In DNA, the CDR3 is TGTGCCAGCTCACTAAGATCAGTTGCAACTAATGAAAAACTGTTTTTT. Protein product: CASSLRSVATNEKLFF.

The CDR3 DNA reads TGCAGCGTTGAAGATGAGGGTAGTGTGTACGAGCAGTACTTC. The encoded protein is CSVEDEGSVYEQYF. The chain uses TRBV29-1 and TRBJ2-7; D may be TRBD2 (5 bases). Germline assignment: CDR1 SQVTM and CDR2 ANQGSEA. The V gene lost 0 bases and the J gene lost 4 bases, with 13 bases spanning the gap. The CDR3 is made up of 14 amino acids.

The J gene is TRBJ2-1, the V gene TRBV7-8, with D perhaps matching TRBD2 (5 bases). There are 12 residues in the CDR3. Germline loops: CDR1 SGHVS, CDR2 FQNEAQ. V gave up 2 bases and J gave up 9 bases, with 8 bases separating them. Here the CDR3 DNA reads TGTGCCAGCAGCTTAAGTCGGGGTGAGCAGTTCTTC. Translation: CASSLSRGEQFF.

The chain couples TRBV7-8 to TRBJ2-5; the D is unclear. The CDR3 runs to 12 residues. V was clipped by 3 bases and J by 4 bases, with 6 bases between them. Germline CDR1 is SGHVS and CDR2 is FQNEAQ. For the CDR3, the DNA is TGTGCCAGCAGCTTGATGGGAGAGACCCAGTACTTC. Protein sequence: CASSLMGETQYF.

A single count supports this clone. V is TRBV27 and J is TRBJ2-7; TRBD2 aligns across 8 bases. Trimming took 4 bases from V and 4 from J; bases not matched to a gene: 15. In germline, CDR1 is MNHEY, CDR2 SMNVEV (reference sequence). The CDR3 is made up of 17 amino acids. The CDR3 reads CASSSPGRGGSWYEQYF. The CDR3 DNA is TGTGCCAGCAGTTCTCCCGGGAGGGGCGGGAGTTGGTACGAGCAGTACTTC.

This clone was detected only once. The chain carries TRBV10-3 and TRBJ2-7; 11 bases are a match to TRBD2. This CDR3 is built from 15 residues. Per germline, CDR1 ENHRY and CDR2 SYGVKD. Germline trimming cut 4 bases from V and 1 base from J; bases unmatched to any gene: 3. CDR3 DNA: TGTGCCATCAGTGTTAGCGGGAGGGTATCCTACGAGCAGTACTTC. Translated: CAISVSGRVSYEQYF.

This chain links TRBV15 with TRBJ1-2, with 7 bases fitting TRBD1. The V gene's germline CDR1 is LNHNV and CDR2 YYDKDF (reference sequence). This CDR3 is built from 14 residues. Losses at the gene ends were 2 bases for V and 5 bases for J; bases not matched to a gene: 5. The CDR3 spells CATSRPRDSYGYTF. CDR3 nucleotides: TGTGCCACCAGCAGACCCCGGGACAGTTATGGCTACACCTTC.

As regards this clone: Other DNA sequences in this sample translate to the same CDR3. The rearrangement joins TRBV5-1 to TRBJ2-5; 7 bases line up with TRBD1. The CDR3 totals 14 residues. The V segment lost 2 bases and the J segment 3 bases; nucleotides outside the gene matches: 4. Looked up from germline, CDR1 is SGHRS and CDR2 is YFSETQ. In nucleotides, the CDR3 is TGCGCCAGCAGCTTCGGGACAGCAGAAGAGACCCAGTACTTC. Translation gives CASSFGTAEETQYF.

The CDR3 protein is CASSDLLGTGTDTQYF. In nucleotides, the CDR3 is TGTGCCAGCAGTGACCTTTTGGGGACAGGCACAGATACGCAGTATTTT. The chain has TRBV25-1 and TRBJ2-3; TRBD1 agrees at 7 bases. The junction had 7 bases not matched to a gene; V was cut back by 3 bases and J by 1 base. There are 16 residues in the CDR3. Germline CDR1 MGHDK, CDR2 SYGVNS. Supplemented by reference TRBV25-1 and TRBJ2-3, the full variable domain reads EADIYQTPRYLVIGTGKKITLECSQTMGHDKMYWYQQDPGMELHLIHYSYGVNSTEKGDLSSESTVSRIRTEHFPLTLESARPSHTSQYLCASSDLLGTGTDTQYFGPGTRLTVL.

The chain has TRBV4-2 and TRBJ1-1, with a weak D call TRBD1 (5 bases). V lost 0 bases to trimming and J lost 4 bases, with 12 bases between them. Germline CDR1 reads LGHNA; CDR2 reads YNFKEQ. The CDR3 has 15 amino acids. CDR3 sequence: CASSQDPGVGTEAFF. CDR3 sequence (DNA): TGTGCCAGCAGCCAAGATCCGGGGGTGGGCACTGAAGCTTTCTTT.

This clone was recorded only once. This chain joins TRBV9 and TRBJ2-1; TRBD2 aligns across 12 bases. Germline CDR1 is SGDLS and CDR2 is YYNGEE. The CDR3 sequence is 16 residues long. J lost 4 bases, V lost 4 bases, and 6 bases had no gene match. This CDR3 is CASSFLAGGGYNEQFF. CDR3 sequence (DNA): TGTGCCAGCAGCTTCCTAGCGGGAGGGGGATACAATGAGCAGTTCTTC.

The rearrangement links TRBV2 to TRBJ2-1, with D maybe TRBD2 (5 bases). The V gene's germline CDR1 is SNHLY and CDR2 FYNNEI. V shed 6 bases and J shed 7 bases, with 16 bases lying between them. The CDR3 is 14 residues long. CDR3 residues: CASSRTSPPNEQFF. As DNA, the CDR3 is TGTGCCAGCAGCCGGACTTCCCCACCAAATGAGCAGTTCTTC.

About this clone itself: This CDR3 is also generated by other DNA sequences in the sample. This chain connects TRBV29-1 to TRBJ2-1; D is undetermined. Germline V gives CDR1 SQVTM, CDR2 ANQGSEA. The CDR3 sequence is 14 residues long. The V gene lost 2 bases and the J gene lost 2 bases, with 10 bases spanning the gap. The DNA for the CDR3 is TGCAGCGTTGAACCCCGCGGAGCCTACAATGAGCAGTTCTTC. This codes for CSVEPRGAYNEQFF.

The table lists this clone with a count of one. The chain uses TRBV10-3 and TRBJ2-7; 10 nucleotides line up with TRBD2. Germline CDR1 and CDR2: ENHRY and SYGVKD. Germline trimming cut 6 bases from V and 3 bases from J; bases unmatched to any gene: 5. This CDR3 has 14 amino acids. Written as DNA, the CDR3 is TGTGCCATCAGCCCAGCGGGAGGGCTCTACGAGCAGTACTTC. The encoded protein is CAISPAGGLYEQYF.

The gene calls are TRBV9 and TRBJ2-1, with 9 bases that match TRBD2. The germline gives CDR1 SGDLS, CDR2 YYNGEE. The length of the CDR3 is 15 residues. The J segment lost 7 bases and the V segment lost 4 bases, leaving 9 bases of the junction unmatched. The CDR3 DNA sequence: TGTGCCAGCAGCCTCGGGGGCGCGGGAGGGAATGAGCAGTTCTTC. Protein: CASSLGGAGGNEQFF.

The J gene is TRBJ2-5, the V gene TRBV11-2; 9 nucleotides line up with TRBD1. The CDR3 is made up of 16 amino acids. The germline CDR1 and CDR2 sequences are SGHAT and FQNNGV. The junction had 10 bases not matched to a gene; V was cut back by 3 bases and J by 5 bases. The CDR3 DNA reads as TGTGCCAGCAGCTTGCATCATACAGGGGGCTGGGAGACCCAGTACTTC. Its protein product is CASSLHHTGGWETQYF.

The genes are TRBV7-9 and TRBJ1-1, with D maybe TRBD1 (5 bases). CDR3 length: 14 residues. CDR1 SEHNR and CDR2 FQNEAQ come from the germline V gene (reference sequence). The ends were cut back, 6 bases at V and 1 base at J, with 12 bases in the middle. CDR3 sequence (DNA): TGTGCCAGCAGTCTACGGGGCAGGAACACTGAAGCTTTCTTT. Its protein product is CASSLRGRNTEAFF.